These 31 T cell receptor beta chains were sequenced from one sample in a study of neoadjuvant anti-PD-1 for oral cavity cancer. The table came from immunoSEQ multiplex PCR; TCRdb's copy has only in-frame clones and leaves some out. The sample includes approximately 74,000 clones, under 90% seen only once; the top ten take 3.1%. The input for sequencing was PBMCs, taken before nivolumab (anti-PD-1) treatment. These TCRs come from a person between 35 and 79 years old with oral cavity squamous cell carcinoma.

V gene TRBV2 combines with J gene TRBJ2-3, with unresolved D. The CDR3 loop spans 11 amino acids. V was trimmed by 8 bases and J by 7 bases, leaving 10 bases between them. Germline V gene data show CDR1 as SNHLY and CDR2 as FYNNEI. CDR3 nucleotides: TGTGCCAGCGCTGGAGCGTATACGCAGTATTTT. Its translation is CASAGAYTQYF.

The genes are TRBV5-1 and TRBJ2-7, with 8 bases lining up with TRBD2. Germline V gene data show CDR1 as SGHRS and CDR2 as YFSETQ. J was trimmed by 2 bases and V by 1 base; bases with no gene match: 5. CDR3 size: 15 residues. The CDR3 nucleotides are TGCGCCAGCAGCTTGACTAGCGGAGAGACCTACGAGCAGTACTTC. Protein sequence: CASSLTSGETYEQYF.

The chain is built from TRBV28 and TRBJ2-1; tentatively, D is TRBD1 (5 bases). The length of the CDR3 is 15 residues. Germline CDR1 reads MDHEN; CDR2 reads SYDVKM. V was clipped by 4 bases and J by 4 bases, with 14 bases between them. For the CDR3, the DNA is TGTGCCAGCAGTTCCACAGGAATGCAATACAATGAGCAGTTCTTC. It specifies CASSSTGMQYNEQFF.

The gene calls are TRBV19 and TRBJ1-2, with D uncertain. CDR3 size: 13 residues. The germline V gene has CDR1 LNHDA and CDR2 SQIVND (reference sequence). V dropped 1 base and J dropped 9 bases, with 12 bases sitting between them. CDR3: CASSIGYRGSYTF. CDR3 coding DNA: TGTGCCAGTAGTATAGGCTATCGAGGAAGCTACACCTTC.

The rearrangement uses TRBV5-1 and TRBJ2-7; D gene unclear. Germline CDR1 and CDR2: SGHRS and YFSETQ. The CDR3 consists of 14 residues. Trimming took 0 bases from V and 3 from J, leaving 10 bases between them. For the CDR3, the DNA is TGCGCCAGCAGCTTGGAGCCCCCGAGCTACGAGCAGTACTTC. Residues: CASSLEPPSYEQYF. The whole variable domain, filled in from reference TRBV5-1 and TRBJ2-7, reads KAGVTQTPRYLIKTRGQQVTLSCSPISGHRSVSWYQQTPGQGLQFLFEYFSETQRNKGNFPGRFSGRQFSNSRSEMNVSTLELGDSALYLCASSLEPPSYEQYFGPGTRLTVT.

The CDR3 region has the DNA TGTGCCAGTAGCCTCCGGGACAGCAATCAGCCCCAGCATTTT. The encoded protein is CASSLRDSNQPQHF. This rearrangement joins TRBV19 to TRBJ1-5, with a possible D match to TRBD1 (5 bases). Trimming took 6 bases from V and 1 from J, leaving 10 bases between them. CDR3 length: 14 amino acids. Germline-derived CDR1 and CDR2 are LNHDA and SQIVND (reference sequence).

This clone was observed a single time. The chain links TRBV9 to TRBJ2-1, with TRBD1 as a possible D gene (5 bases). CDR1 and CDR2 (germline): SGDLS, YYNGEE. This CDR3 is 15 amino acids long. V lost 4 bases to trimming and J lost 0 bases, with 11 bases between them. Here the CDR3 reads CASSPRQSSYNEQFF. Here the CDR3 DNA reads TGTGCCAGCAGCCCCCGACAGAGCTCCTACAATGAGCAGTTCTTC.

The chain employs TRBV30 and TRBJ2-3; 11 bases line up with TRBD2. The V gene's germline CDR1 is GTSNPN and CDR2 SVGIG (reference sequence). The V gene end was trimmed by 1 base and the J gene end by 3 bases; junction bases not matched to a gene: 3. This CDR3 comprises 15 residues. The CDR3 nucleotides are TGTGCCTGGAGTGAGGGACTAGCGGATACAGATACGCAGTATTTT. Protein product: CAWSEGLADTDTQYF.

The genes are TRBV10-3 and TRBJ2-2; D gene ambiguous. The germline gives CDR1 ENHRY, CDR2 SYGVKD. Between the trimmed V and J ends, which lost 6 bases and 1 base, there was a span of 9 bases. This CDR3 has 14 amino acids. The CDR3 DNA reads TGTGCCATCAGGATGGACCTGAACACCGGGGAGCTGTTTTTT. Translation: CAIRMDLNTGELFF.

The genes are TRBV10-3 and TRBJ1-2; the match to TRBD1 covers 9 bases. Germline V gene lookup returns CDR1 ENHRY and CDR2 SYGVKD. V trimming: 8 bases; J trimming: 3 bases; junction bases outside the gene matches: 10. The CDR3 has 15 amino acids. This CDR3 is CAIRNRDREDYGYTF. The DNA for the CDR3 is TGTGCCATCCGAAACCGGGACAGGGAGGACTATGGCTACACCTTC.

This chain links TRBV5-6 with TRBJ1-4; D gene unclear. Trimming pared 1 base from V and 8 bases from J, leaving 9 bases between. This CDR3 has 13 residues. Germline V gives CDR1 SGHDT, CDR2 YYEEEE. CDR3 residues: CASSLLLNEKLFF. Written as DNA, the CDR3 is TGTGCCAGCAGCTTGCTTTTGAACGAAAAACTGTTTTTT.

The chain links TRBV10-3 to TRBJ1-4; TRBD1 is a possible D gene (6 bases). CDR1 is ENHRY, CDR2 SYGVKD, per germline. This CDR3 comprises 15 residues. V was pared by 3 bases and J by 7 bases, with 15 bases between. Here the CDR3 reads CAISDGGTIGEKLFF. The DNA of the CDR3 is TGTGCCATCAGTGATGGAGGGACAATCGGTGAAAAACTGTTTTTT.

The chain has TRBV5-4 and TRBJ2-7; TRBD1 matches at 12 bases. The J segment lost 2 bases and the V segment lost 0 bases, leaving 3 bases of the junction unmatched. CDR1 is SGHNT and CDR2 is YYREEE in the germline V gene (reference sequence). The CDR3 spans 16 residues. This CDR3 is CASSLDRDRGPYEQYF. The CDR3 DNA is TGTGCCAGCAGCTTGGACCGGGACAGGGGGCCCTACGAGCAGTACTTC.

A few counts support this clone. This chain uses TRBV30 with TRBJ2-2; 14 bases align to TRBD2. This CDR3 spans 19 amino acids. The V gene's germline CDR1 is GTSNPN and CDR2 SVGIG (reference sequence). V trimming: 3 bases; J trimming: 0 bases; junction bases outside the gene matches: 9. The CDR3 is CAWRFGTSGSTANTGELFF. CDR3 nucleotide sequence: TGTGCCTGGAGATTTGGGACTAGCGGGAGTACTGCGAACACCGGGGAGCTGTTTTTT.

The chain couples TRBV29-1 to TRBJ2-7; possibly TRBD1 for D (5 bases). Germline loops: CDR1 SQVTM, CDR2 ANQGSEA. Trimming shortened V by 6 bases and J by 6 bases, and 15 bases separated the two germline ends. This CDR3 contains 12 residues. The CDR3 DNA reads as TGCAGCGTGGTACAGGCCCCCTCCGAGCAGTACTTC. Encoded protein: CSVVQAPSEQYF.

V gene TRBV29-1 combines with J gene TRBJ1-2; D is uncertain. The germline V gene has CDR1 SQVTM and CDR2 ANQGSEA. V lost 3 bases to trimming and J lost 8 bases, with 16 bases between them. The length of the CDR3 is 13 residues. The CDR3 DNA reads TGCAGCGTTGAGAGGGTGCTTAAAGGGGGCTACACCTTC. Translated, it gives CSVERVLKGGYTF. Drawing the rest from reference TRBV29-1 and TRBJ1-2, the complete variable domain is SAVISQKPSRDICQRGTSLTIQCQVDSQVTMMFWYRQQPGQSLTLIATANQGSEATYESGFVIDKFPISRPNLTFSTLTVSNMSPEDSSIYLCSVERVLKGGYTFGSGTRLTVV.

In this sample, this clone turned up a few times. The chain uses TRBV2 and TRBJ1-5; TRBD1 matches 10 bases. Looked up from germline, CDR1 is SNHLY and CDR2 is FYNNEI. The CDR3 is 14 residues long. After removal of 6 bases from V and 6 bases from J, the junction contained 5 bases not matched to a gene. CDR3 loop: CASRGTGAGQPQHF. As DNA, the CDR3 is TGTGCCAGCAGAGGGACAGGGGCCGGTCAGCCCCAGCATTTT.

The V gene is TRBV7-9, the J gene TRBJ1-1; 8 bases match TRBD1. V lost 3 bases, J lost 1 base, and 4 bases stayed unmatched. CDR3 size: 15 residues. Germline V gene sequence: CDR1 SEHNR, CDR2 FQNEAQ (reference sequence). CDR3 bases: TGTGCCAGCAGCTTGGACAGGGAAGCGAACACTGAAGCTTTCTTT. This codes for CASSLDREANTEAFF.

The CDR3 bases are TGTGCCAGCAGCTTAGGAAGCGGGACGGAGCAGTACTTC. It encodes CASSLGSGTEQYF. This chain uses TRBV11-2 with TRBJ2-7, with 7 nucleotides matching TRBD2. The V gene's germline CDR1 is SGHAT and CDR2 FQNNGV. The CDR3 has 13 amino acids. V lost 1 base and J lost 7; bases outside the gene matches: 4.

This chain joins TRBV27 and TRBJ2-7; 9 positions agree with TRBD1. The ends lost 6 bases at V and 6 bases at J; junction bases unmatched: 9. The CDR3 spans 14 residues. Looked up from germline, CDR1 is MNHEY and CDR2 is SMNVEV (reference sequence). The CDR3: CASSPDRGGGEQYF. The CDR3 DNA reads TGTGCCAGCAGCCCGGACAGGGGAGGAGGCGAGCAGTACTTC.

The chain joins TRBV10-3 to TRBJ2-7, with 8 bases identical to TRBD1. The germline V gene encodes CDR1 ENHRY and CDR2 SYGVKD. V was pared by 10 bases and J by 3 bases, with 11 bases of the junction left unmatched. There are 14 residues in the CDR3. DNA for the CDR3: TGTGCCACCCGCCTAACAGGGGGTCTCTACGAGCAGTACTTC. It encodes CATRLTGGLYEQYF.

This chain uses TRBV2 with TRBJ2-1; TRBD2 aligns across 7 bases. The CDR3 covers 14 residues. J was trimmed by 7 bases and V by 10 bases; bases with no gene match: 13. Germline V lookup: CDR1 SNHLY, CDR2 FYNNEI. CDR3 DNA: TGTGCCAACTCCGTCGCTAGCGGCTCAAATGAGCAGTTCTTC. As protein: CANSVASGSNEQFF.

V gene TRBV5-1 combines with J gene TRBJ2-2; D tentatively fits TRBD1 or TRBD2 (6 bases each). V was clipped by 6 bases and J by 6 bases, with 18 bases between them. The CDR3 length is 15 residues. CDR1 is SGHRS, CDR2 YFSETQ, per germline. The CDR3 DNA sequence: TGCGCCAGCATGGAGGGGGGCGGGCTCGCCGGGGAGCTGTTTTTT. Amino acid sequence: CASMEGGGLAGELFF.

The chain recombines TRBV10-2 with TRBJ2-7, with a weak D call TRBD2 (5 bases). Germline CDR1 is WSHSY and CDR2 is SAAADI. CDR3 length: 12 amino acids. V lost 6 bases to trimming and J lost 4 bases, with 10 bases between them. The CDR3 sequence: CASRKLGYEQYF. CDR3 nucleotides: TGCGCCAGCAGAAAACTAGGTTACGAGCAGTACTTC.

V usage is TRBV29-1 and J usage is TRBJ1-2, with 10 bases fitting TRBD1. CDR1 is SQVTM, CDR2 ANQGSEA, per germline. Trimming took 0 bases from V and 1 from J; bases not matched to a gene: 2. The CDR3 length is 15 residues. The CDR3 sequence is CSVEDRDRGNYGYTF. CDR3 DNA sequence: TGCAGCGTTGAAGATAGGGACAGGGGTAACTATGGCTACACCTTC.

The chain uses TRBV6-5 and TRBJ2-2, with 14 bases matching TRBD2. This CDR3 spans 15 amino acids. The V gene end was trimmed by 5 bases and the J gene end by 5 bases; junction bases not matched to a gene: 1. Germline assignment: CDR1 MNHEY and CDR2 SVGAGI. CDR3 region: CASSRTSGGTGELFF. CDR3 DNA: TGTGCCAGCAGTCGGACTAGCGGGGGGACCGGGGAGCTGTTTTTT.

Here the CDR3 reads CASRDRDRTNYGYTF. The DNA for the CDR3 is TGTGCCAGCAGGGACCGGGACAGAACTAACTATGGCTACACCTTC. This sequence joins TRBV6-1 and TRBJ1-2, with TRBD1 matching over 7 bases. The CDR3 is 15 residues long. Germline V gene data show CDR1 as MNHNS and CDR2 as SASEGT. V was pared by 6 bases and J by 0 bases, with 7 bases of the junction left unmatched.

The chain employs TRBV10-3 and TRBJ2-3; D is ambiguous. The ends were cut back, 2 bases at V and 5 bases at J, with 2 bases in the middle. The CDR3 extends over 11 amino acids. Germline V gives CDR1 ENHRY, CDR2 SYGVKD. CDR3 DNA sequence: TGTGCCATCAGTGAGCAAGATACGCAGTATTTT. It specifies CAISEQDTQYF.

The CDR3 nucleotides are TGTGCCAGCACCCAGGACAGGGTGAACACTGAAGCTTTCTTT. Its protein is CASTQDRVNTEAFF. The chain has TRBV2 and TRBJ1-1; 8 bases match TRBD1. This CDR3 has 14 residues. Germline loops: CDR1 SNHLY, CDR2 FYNNEI. The ends lost 7 bases at V and 0 bases at J; junction bases unmatched: 4.

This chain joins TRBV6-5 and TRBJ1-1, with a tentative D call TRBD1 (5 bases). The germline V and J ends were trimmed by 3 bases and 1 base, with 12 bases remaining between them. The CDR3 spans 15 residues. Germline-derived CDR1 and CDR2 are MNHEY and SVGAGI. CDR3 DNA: TGTGCCAGCAGTTATGTGGGGGGGTCGAACACTGAAGCTTTCTTT. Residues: CASSYVGGSNTEAFF.

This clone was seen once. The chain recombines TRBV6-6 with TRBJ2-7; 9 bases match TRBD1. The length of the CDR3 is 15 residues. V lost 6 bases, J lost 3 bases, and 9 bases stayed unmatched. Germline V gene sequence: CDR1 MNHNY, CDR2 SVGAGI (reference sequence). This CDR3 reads CASSQGTGSGYEQYF. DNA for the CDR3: TGTGCCAGCAGCCAAGGGACAGGGTCGGGCTACGAGCAGTACTTC.